This T cell receptor (beta chain) was obtained from a study of blood T cell repertoires in COVID-19. Study-wide context: Italy, Spain and the United States were the sources of the convalescent and acute COVID-19 samples. PBMCs, B-cell-depleted T cells, or T cells provided the cDNA or gDNA that made up the material.

The CDR3 extends over 15 amino acids. The germline gives CDR1 SGHTA, CDR2 FQGNSA. V was clipped by 5 bases and J by 1 base; unmatched bases: 7. Source study methods: Reference gene primer amplification yielded estimated nucleated cell counts. Using immunoSEQ multiplex PCR, the repertoire was profiled, and TCRdb retains in-frame clones only, with some absent. D and trimming were read from the DNA, whereas the V and J calls and clone size are those reported in that table. The sample includes some 200,000 clones, approximately 90% of them seen just once. The sequence came from a man aged 25 to 40 with acute or convalescent COVID-19. The genes are TRBV7-2 and TRBJ2-7; TRBD1 aligns across 8 bases. Sample: peripheral blood. CDR3 loop: CASSTRTGKSYEQYF. DNA for the CDR3: TGTGCCAGCAGCACCCGGACAGGGAAATCCTACGAGCAGTACTTC.